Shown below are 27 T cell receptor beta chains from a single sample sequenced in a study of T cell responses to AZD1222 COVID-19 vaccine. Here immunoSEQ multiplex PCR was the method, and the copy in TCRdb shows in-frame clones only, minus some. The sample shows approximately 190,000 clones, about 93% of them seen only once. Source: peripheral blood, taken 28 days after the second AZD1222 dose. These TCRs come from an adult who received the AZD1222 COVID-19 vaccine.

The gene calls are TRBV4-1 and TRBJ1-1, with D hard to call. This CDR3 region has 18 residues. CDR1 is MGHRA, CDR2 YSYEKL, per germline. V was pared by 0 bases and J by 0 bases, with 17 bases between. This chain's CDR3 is CASSQDRGSGILNTEAFF. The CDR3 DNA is TGCGCCAGCAGCCAAGACAGAGGCTCGGGGATTTTGAACACTGAAGCTTTCTTT.

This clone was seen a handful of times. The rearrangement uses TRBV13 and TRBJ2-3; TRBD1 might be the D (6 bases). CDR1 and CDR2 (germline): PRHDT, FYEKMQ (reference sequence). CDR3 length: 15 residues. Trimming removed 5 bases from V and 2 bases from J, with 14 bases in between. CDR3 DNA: TGTGCCAGCAGCGGGGGCGCTGCAATCACAGATACGCAGTATTTT. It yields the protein CASSGGAAITDTQYF.

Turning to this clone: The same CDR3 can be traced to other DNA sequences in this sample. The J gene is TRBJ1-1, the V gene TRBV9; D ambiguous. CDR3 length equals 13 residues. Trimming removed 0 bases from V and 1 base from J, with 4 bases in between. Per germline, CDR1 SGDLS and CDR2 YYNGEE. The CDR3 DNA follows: TGTGCCAGCAGCGTAGCCGGGAACACTGAAGCTTTCTTT. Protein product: CASSVAGNTEAFF. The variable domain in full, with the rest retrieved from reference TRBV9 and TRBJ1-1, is DSGVTQTPKHLITATGQRVTLRCSPRSGDLSVYWYQQSLDQGLQFLIQYYNGEERAKGNILERFSAQQFPDLHSELNLSSLELGDSALYFCASSVAGNTEAFFGQGTRLTVV.

The CDR3 DNA reads TGTGCCAGCAGCTTAGCGGAGGTGGGGAGAGAGACCCAGTACTTC. It encodes CASSLAEVGRETQYF. The J gene is TRBJ2-5, the V gene TRBV7-9, with D possibly being TRBD2 (5 bases). Germline CDR1 reads SEHNR; CDR2 reads FQNEAQ (reference sequence). The V gene lost 0 bases and the J gene lost 4 bases, with 12 bases spanning the gap. This CDR3 comprises 15 residues.

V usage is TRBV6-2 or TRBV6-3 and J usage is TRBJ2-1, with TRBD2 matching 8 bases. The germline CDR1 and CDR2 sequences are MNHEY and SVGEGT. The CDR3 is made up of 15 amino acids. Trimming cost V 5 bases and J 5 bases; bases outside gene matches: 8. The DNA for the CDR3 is TGTGCCAGCAGTGCCGGGGGGGCCCCAAACAATGAGCAGTTCTTC. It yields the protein CASSAGGAPNNEQFF.

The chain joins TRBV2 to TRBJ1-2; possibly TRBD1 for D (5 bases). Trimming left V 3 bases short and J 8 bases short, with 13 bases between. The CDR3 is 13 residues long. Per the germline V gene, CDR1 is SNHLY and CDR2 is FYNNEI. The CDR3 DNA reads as TGTGCCAGCAGTGAGTTCAGGGCACGGGGCTACACCTTC. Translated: CASSEFRARGYTF. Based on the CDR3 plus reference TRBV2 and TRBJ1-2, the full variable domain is EPEVTQTPSHQVTQMGQEVILRCVPISNHLYFYWYRQILGQKVEFLVSFYNNEISEKSEIFDDQFSVERPDGSNFTLKIRSTKLEDSAMYFCASSEFRARGYTFGSGTRLTVV.

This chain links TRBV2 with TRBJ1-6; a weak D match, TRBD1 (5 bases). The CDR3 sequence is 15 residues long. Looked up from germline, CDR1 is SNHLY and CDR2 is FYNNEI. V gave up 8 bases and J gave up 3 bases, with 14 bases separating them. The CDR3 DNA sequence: TGTGCCAGCTTAGCGGGAGGGGACTATAATTCACCCCTCCACTTT. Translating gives CASLAGGDYNSPLHF.

The CDR3 loop reads CASSSPQMTGTEAFF. The DNA of the CDR3 is TGCGCCAGCAGCTCGCCCCAGATGACAGGAACTGAAGCTTTCTTT. This chain joins TRBV5-1 and TRBJ1-1, with D possibly being TRBD1 (6 bases). V lost 3 bases and J 5 bases, leaving 17 bases between the germline ends. This CDR3 has 15 residues. In germline, CDR1 is SGHRS, CDR2 YFSETQ.

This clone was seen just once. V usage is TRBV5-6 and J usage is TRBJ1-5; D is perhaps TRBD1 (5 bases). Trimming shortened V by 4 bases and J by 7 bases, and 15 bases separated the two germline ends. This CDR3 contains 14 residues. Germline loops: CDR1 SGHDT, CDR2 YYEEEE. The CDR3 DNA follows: TGTGCCAGCAGCCTTGCCGGGGACCACCAGCCCCAGCATTTT. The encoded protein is CASSLAGDHQPQHF.

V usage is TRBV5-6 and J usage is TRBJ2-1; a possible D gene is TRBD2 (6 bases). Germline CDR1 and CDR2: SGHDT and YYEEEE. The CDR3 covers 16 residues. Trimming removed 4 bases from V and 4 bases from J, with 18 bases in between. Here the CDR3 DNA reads TGTGCCAGCAGCGGGCGGGGCAGAAACATTTACAATGAGCAGTTCTTC. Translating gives CASSGRGRNIYNEQFF.

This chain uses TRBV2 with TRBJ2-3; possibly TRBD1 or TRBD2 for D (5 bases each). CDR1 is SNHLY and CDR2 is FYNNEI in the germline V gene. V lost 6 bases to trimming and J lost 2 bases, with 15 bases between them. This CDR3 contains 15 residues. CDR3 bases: TGTGCCAGCAGCCTAGGGACGGGGATCACAGATACGCAGTATTTT. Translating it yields CASSLGTGITDTQYF. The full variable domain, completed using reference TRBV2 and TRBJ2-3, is EPEVTQTPSHQVTQMGQEVILRCVPISNHLYFYWYRQILGQKVEFLVSFYNNEISEKSEIFDDQFSVERPDGSNFTLKIRSTKLEDSAMYFCASSLGTGITDTQYFGPGTRLTVL.

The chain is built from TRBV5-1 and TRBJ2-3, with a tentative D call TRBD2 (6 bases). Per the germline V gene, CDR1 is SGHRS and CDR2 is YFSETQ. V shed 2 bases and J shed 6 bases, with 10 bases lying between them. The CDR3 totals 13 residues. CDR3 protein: CASSFPSGDTQYF. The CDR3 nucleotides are TGCGCCAGCAGCTTTCCGAGCGGGGATACGCAGTATTTT.

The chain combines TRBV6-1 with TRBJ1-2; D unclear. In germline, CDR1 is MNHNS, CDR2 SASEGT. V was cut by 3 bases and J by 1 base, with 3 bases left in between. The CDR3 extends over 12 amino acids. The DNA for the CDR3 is TGTGCCAGCAGTGAGAATAACTATGGCTACACCTTC. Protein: CASSENNYGYTF.

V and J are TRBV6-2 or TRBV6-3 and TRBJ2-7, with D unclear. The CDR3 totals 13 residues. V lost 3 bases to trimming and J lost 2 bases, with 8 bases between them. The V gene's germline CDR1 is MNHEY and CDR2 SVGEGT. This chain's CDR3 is CASSYQSAYEQYF. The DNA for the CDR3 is TGTGCCAGCAGTTATCAAAGCGCCTACGAGCAGTACTTC.

DNA of the CDR3: TGTGCCTGGGGACGGCTTAATGAAAAACTGTTTTTT. It translates to CAWGRLNEKLFF. The V gene is TRBV30, the J gene TRBJ1-4; D gene unclear. V was cut by 5 bases and J by 4 bases, with 8 bases left in between. Germline V CDR1 and CDR2: GTSNPN, SVGIG (reference sequence). There are 12 residues in the CDR3.

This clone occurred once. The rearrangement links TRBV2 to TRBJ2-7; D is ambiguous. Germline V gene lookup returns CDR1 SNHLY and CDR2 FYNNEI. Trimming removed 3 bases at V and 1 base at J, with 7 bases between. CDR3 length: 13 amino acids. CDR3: CASSDGWSYEQYF. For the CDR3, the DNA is TGTGCCAGCAGTGATGGCTGGTCCTACGAGCAGTACTTC.

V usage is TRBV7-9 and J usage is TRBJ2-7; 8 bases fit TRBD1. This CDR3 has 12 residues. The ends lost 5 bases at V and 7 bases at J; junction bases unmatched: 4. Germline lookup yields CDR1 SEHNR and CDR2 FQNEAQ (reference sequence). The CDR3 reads CASSPGTGEQYF. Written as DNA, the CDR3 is TGTGCCAGCAGCCCCGGGACAGGTGAGCAGTACTTC.

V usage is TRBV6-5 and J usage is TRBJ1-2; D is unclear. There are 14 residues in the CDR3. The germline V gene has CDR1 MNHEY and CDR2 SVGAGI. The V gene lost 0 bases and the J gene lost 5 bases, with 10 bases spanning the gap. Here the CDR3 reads CASSYSDKGYGYTF. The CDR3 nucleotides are TGTGCCAGCAGTTACTCAGACAAGGGATATGGCTACACCTTC.

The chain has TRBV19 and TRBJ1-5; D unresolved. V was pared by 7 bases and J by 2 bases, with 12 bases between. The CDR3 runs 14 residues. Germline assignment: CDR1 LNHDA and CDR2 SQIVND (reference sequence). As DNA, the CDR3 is TGTGCCAGTAATTGGGTGGGTGGCAATCAGCCCCAGCATTTT. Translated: CASNWVGGNQPQHF.

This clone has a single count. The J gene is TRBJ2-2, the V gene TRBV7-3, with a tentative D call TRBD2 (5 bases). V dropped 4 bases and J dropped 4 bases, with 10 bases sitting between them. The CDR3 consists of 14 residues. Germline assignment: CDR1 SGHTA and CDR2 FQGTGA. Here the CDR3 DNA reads TGTGCCAGCAGCTCATTCGGAGGCACCGGGGAGCTGTTTTTT. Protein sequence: CASSSFGGTGELFF.

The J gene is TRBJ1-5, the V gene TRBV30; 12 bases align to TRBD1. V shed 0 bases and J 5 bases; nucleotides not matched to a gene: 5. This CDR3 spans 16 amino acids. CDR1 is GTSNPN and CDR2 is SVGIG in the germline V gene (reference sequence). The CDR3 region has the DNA TGTGCCTGGAGTGTACCGGGGACAGGGGGCGATCAGCCCCAGCATTTT. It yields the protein CAWSVPGTGGDQPQHF.

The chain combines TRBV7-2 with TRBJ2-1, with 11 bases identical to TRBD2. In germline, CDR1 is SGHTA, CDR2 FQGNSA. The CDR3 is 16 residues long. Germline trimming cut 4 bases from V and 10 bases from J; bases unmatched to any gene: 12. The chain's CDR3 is CASSSAVSGGAWEQFF. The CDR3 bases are TGTGCCAGCAGCTCGGCGGTTAGCGGGGGGGCATGGGAGCAGTTCTTC.

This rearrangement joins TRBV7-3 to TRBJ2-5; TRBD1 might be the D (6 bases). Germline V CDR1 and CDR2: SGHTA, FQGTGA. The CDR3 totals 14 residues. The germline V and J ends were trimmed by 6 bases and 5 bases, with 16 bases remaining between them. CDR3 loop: CASSSQGRWETQYF. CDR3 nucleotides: TGTGCCAGCAGTTCTCAGGGGCGGTGGGAGACCCAGTACTTC. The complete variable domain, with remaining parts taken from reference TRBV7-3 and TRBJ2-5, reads GAGVSQTPSNKVTEKGKYVELRCDPISGHTALYWYRQSLGQGPEFLIYFQGTGAADDSGLPNDRFFAVRPEGSVSTLKIQRTERGDSAVYLCASSSQGRWETQYFGPGTRLLVL.

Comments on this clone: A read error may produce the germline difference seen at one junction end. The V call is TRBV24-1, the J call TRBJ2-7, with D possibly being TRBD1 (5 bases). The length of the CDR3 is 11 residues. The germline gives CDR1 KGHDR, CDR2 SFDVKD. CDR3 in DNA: TGTGCCACAAGTGATAGGGGAGAGCAGTACTTC. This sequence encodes CATSDRGEQYF.

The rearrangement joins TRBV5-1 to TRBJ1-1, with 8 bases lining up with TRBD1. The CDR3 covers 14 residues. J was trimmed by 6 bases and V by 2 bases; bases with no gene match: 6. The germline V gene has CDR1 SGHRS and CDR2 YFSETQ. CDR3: CASSLGQGTAEAFF. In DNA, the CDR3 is TGCGCCAGCAGCTTAGGACAGGGAACAGCTGAAGCTTTCTTT.

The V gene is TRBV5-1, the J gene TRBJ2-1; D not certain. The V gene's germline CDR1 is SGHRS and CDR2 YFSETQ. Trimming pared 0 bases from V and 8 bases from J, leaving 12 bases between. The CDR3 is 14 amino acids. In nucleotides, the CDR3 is TGCGCCAGCAGCTTGGTGCCTGGTGTCTATGAGCAGTTCTTC. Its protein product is CASSLVPGVYEQFF. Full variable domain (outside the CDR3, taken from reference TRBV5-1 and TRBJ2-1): KAGVTQTPRYLIKTRGQQVTLSCSPISGHRSVSWYQQTPGQGLQFLFEYFSETQRNKGNFPGRFSGRQFSNSRSEMNVSTLELGDSALYLCASSLVPGVYEQFFGPGTRLTVL.

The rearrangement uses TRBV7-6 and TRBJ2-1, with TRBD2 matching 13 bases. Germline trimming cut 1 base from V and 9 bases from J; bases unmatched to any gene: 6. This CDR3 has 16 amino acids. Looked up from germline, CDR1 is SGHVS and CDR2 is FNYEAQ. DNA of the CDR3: TGTGCCAGCAGCTTAGGGGGAGGACTAGCGGGGGTTGAGCAGTTCTTC. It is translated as CASSLGGGLAGVEQFF.